This T cell receptor (beta chain) was profiled in a study of blood T cell repertoires in COVID-19. The germline V gene has CDR1 LGHDT and CDR2 YNNKEL (reference sequence). The V gene lost 3 bases and the J gene lost 5 bases, with 14 bases spanning the gap. The CDR3 runs to 15 residues. Sequenced by immunoSEQ multiplex PCR; TCRdb stores in-frame clones only, minus some. In the table there are around 140,000 clones, approximately 80% of which are singletons. Sequencing used peripheral blood. This chain joins TRBV3-1 (or the pseudogene TRBV3-2) and TRBJ2-1; D may be TRBD2 (5 bases). This TCR was sampled from a man aged 65-85 years who had recovered from COVID-19. The CDR3 protein is CASSHPGSTDNEQFF. For the CDR3, the DNA is TGTGCCAGCAGCCACCCGGGGTCCACCGACAATGAGCAGTTCTTC.